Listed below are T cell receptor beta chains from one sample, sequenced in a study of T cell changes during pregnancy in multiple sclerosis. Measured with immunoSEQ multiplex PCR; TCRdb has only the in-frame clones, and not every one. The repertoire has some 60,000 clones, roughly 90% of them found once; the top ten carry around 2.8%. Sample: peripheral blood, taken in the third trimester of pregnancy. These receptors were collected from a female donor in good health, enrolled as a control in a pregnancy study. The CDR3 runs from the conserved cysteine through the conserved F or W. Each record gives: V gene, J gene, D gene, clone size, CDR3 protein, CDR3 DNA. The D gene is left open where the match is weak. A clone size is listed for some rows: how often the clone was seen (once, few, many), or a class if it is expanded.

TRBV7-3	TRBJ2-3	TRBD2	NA	CASSFGLAADTQYF	TGTGCCAGCAGCTTCGGACTAGCGGCAGATACGCAGTATTTT
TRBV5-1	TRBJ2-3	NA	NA	CASSLGGPTDTQYF	TGCGCCAGCAGCTTGGGAGGCCCCACAGATACGCAGTATTTT
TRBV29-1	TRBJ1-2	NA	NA	CSAEGQNANYGYTF	TGCAGCGCCGAAGGACAGAACGCTAACTATGGCTACACCTTC
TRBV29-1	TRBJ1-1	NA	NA	CSVKGQFDTEAFF	TGCAGCGTCAAAGGACAGTTCGACACTGAAGCTTTCTTT
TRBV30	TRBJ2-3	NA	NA	CAWIPLGGGVTDTQYF	TGTGCCTGGATCCCTTTGGGAGGGGGGGTTACAGATACGCAGTATTTT
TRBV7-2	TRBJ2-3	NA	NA	CASSSNRVYRTDTQYF	TGTGCCAGCAGCTCTAACAGGGTTTACCGCACAGATACGCAGTATTTT
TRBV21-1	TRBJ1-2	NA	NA	CASSSRTDRRYGYTF	TGTGCCAGCAGCTCCCGGACAGACCGCCGTTATGGCTACACCTTC
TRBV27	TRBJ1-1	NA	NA	CASRTNPVTNTEAFF	TGTGCCAGCCGGACAAACCCGGTCACGAACACTGAAGCTTTCTTT
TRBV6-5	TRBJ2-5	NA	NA	CASRPYAGQYGTQYF	TGTGCCAGCAGGCCCTACGCGGGACAGTATGGGACCCAGTACTTC
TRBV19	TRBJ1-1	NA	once	CASIPAGVDDTEAFF	TGTGCCAGTATCCCCGCGGGGGTAGACGACACTGAAGCTTTCTTT
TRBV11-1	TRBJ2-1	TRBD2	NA	CASSPGGTGRARNEQFF	TGTGCCAGCAGCCCCGGGGGGACCGGGAGGGCCCGGAATGAGCAGTTCTTC
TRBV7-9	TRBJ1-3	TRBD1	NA	CASSPQGYTIYF	TGTGCCAGCAGCCCACAGGGGTATACCATATATTTT
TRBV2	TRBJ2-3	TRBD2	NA	CANRLATLSDTQYF	TGTGCCAATAGACTAGCGACCCTTTCGGATACGCAGTATTTT
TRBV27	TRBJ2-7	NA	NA	CASSLLPGPYYEQYF	TGTGCCAGCAGTTTACTGCCAGGGCCGTACTACGAGCAGTACTTC
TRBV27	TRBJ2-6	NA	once	CASSSGGNAGANVLTF	TGTGCCAGCAGTTCTGGGGGGAATGCTGGGGCCAACGTCCTGACTTTC
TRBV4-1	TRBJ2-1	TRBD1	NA	CASSQVATQGVGSYNEQFF	TGCGCCAGCAGCCAAGTCGCCACGCAGGGGGTAGGGTCCTACAATGAGCAGTTCTTC
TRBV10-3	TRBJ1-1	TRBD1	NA	CAIGGQDSEAFF	TGTGCCATCGGCGGACAGGACTCTGAAGCTTTCTTT
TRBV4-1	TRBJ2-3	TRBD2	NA	CASRPLGTSGGATTDTQYF	TGCGCCAGCAGGCCGCTTGGGACTAGCGGGGGGGCCACCACAGATACGCAGTATTTT
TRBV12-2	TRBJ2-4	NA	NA	CASRLAGTGGTKNIQYF	TGTGCAAGTCGCTTAGCCGGGACAGGGGGGACCAAAAACATTCAGTACTTC
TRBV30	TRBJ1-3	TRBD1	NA	CAGSTGGFSGNTIYF	TGTGCCGGGTCTACAGGGGGGTTCTCTGGAAACACCATATATTTT
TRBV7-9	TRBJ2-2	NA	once	CASSPQGTGELFF	TGTGCCAGCAGCCCGCAGGGGACCGGGGAGCTGTTTTTT
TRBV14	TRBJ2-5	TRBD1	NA	CASSPGQAEETQYF	TGTGCCAGCAGCCCCGGACAGGCGGAAGAGACCCAGTACTTC
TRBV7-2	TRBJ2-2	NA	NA	CASSTQGYGGELFF	TGTGCCAGCAGCACACAGGGATATGGCGGGGAGCTGTTTTTT
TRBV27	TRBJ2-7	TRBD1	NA	CASSFYRGPYEQYF	TGTGCCAGCAGTTTTTACAGGGGGCCCTACGAGCAGTACTTC
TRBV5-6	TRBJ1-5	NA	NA	CASSPRGWGNQPQHF	TGTGCCAGCAGCCCCCGGGGGTGGGGGAATCAGCCCCAGCATTTT